Listed below are T cell receptor beta chains from one sample, sequenced in a study of blood T cell repertoires in COVID-19. The protocol was immunoSEQ multiplex PCR, while the TCRdb copy is restricted to in-frame clones and leaves out a portion. The sample has fewer than 500,000 clones, over 65% seen once; the top ten hold 0.85% to 1.3%. Input material: peripheral blood. The receptors were sampled from a human donor with acute or convalescent COVID-19. The donor label of this sample is uncertain. Both conserved end residues are part of each CDR3.

>TRBV7-9|TRBJ2-1
CASRLYSQGAHNEQFF
>TRBV2|TRBJ1-4
CASRKGEGNEKLFF
>TRBV15|TRBJ2-1
CATSRVAGGHNEQFF
>TRBV5-5|TRBJ1-5
CASSSQTVNQPQHF
>TRBV5-1|TRBJ2-5
CASSLQGGETQYF
>TRBV19|TRBJ2-1
CASSIRGQRNEQFF
>TRBV28|TRBJ2-7
CASRPFSGSFYEQYF
>TRBV19|TRBJ2-7
CASSGITYEQYF
>TRBV18|TRBJ1-6
CASSPLGGDSPLHF
>TRBV20-1|TRBJ1-5
CSASSAERWQPQHF
>TRBV6-6|TRBJ1-6
CASSYSAQSPLHF
>TRBV6-5|TRBJ2-1
CASSLGLAGNEQFF
>TRBV5-4|TRBJ1-4
CASSLKQTHEKLFF
>TRBV20-1|TRBJ1-1
CSLQENTEAFF
>TRBV19|TRBJ2-7
CASSAQTGSAYEQYF
>TRBV2|TRBJ1-1
CASSEWGLTEAFF
>TRBV18|TRBJ1-1
CASSPPGAAANTEAFF
>TRBV7-2|TRBJ1-4
CASSLVAGAREKLFF
>TRBV10-2|TRBJ1-2
CASSDEQGTLYGYTF
>TRBV28|TRBJ1-2
CASSSELYGYTF
>TRBV5-4|TRBJ1-2
CASSSPRQAAYGYTF
>TRBV19|TRBJ1-5
CASSRGAWDQPQHF
>TRBV19|TRBJ1-5
CASSPNMVQPQHF
>TRBV7-9|TRBJ2-1
CASALGGFNEQFF
>TRBV10-2|TRBJ1-2
CASGEGQGIGGYTF
>TRBV9|TRBJ2-1
CASSVGLSEQFF
>TRBV10-2|TRBJ1-1
CASSIPGTGRNTEAFF
>TRBV5-1|TRBJ1-6
CASSLDGTLIGSYNSPLHF
>TRBV28|TRBJ1-5
CASSLRGQGRQPQHF
>TRBV2|TRBJ1-2
CASSDGDTYGYTF
>TRBV19|TRBJ1-5
CATQEDRRYNQPQHF
>TRBV10-3|TRBJ1-2
CAIRVEPNYGYTF
>TRBV30|TRBJ2-7
CAWSTGGISYEQYF
>TRBV2|TRBJ1-1
CASMTVNTEAFF
>TRBV5-6|TRBJ2-1
CASSFGGVIEQFF
>TRBV20-1|TRBJ2-7
CSAKGRGEQYF
>TRBV5-1|TRBJ1-2
CASSTDSSYGYTF
>TRBV19|TRBJ1-5
CASSLRTAYQPQHF
>TRBV19|TRBJ1-1
CASRGANTEAFF
>TRBV2|TRBJ2-5
CASSERRLVLETQYF
>TRBV4-1|TRBJ1-6
CASSQGGAGGSPLHF
>TRBV4-1|TRBJ2-3
CASSQDAAGGPQDTQYF
>TRBV3-1/TRBV3-2|TRBJ2-7
CASSHRHYSYEQYF
>TRBV7-9|TRBJ2-2
CASSLTATGELFF
>TRBV4-2|TRBJ1-2
CASSKGMASGQVGYTF